This T cell receptor beta chain was sequenced for a study of blood T cell repertoires in COVID-19. Study summary: Acute and convalescent COVID-19 samples came from the United States, Italy and Spain. PBMCs, B-cell-depleted T cells, or T cells were the source of the cDNA or gDNA that made up the material.

The CDR3 spans 14 residues. Per the germline V gene, CDR1 is MDHEN and CDR2 is SYDVKM. V lost 6 bases and J 4 bases, leaving 13 bases between the germline ends. TCRdb keeps only in-frame clones here, not all; method: immunoSEQ multiplex PCR. The sample consists of roughly 350,000 clones, 88% of them appearing once. This chain joins TRBV28 and TRBJ1-5; a weak D match, TRBD1 (6 bases). The specimen was peripheral blood. The clonotype originates from an older woman with COVID-19, enrolled during active disease. Written as DNA, the CDR3 is TGTGCCAGCAGCCTGACAGGAACAAATCAGCCCCAGCATTTT. Its translation is CASSLTGTNQPQHF.